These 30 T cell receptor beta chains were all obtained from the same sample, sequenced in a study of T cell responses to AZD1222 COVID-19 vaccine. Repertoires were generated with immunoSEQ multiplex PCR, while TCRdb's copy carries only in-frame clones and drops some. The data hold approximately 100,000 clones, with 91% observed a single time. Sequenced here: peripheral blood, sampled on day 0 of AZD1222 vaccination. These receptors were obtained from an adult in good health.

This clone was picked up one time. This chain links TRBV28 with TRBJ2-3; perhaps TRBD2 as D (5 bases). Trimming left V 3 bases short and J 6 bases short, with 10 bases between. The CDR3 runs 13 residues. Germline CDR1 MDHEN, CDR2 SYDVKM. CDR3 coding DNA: TGTGCCAGCAGTTTTGTTTCGGGGGATACGCAGTATTTT. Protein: CASSFVSGDTQYF.

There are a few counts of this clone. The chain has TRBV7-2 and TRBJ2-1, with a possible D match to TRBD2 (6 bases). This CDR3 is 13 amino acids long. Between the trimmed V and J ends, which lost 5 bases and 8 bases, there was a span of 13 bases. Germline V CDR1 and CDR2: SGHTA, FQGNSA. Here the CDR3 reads CASSIGWGDEQFF. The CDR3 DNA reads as TGTGCCAGCAGCATAGGTTGGGGGGATGAGCAGTTCTTC.

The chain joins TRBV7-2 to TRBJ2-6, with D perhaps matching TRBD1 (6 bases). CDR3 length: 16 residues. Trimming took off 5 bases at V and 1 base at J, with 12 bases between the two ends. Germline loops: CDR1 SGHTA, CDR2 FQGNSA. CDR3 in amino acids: CASSTGPESGANVLTF. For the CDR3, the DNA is TGTGCCAGCAGCACAGGGCCCGAATCTGGGGCCAACGTCCTGACTTTC.

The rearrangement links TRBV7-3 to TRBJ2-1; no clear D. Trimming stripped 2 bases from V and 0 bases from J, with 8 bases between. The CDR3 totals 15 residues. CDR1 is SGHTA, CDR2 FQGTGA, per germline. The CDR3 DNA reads TGTGCCAGCAGCTTAGGGGTCAGCTCCTACAATGAGCAGTTCTTC. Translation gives CASSLGVSSYNEQFF.

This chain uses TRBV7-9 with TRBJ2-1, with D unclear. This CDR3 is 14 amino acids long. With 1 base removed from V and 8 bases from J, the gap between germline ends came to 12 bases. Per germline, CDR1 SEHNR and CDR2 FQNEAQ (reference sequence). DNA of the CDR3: TGTGCCAGCAGCTTAGAGTCCGGGCGCGATGAGCAGTTCTTC. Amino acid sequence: CASSLESGRDEQFF.

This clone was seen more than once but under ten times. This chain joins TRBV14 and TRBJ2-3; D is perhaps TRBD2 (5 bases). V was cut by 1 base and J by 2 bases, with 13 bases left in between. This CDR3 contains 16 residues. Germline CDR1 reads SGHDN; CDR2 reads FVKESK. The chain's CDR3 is CASSQASGKNTDTQYF. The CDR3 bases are TGTGCCAGCAGCCAAGCATCGGGGAAAAACACAGATACGCAGTATTTT.

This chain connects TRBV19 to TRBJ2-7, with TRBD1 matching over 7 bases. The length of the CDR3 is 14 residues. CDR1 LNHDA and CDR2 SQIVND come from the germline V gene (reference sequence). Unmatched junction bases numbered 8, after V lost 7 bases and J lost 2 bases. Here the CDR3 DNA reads TGTGCCAGTAACCCCGGGACAGCAACCTACGAGCAGTACTTC. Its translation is CASNPGTATYEQYF.

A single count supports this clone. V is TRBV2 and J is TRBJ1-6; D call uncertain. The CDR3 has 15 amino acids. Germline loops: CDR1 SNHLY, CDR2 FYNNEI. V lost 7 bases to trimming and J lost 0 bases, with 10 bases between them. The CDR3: CASTQASSYNSPLHF. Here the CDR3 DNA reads TGTGCCAGCACCCAGGCCAGCTCCTATAATTCACCCCTCCACTTT. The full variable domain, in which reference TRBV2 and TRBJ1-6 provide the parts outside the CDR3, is EPEVTQTPSHQVTQMGQEVILRCVPISNHLYFYWYRQILGQKVEFLVSFYNNEISEKSEIFDDQFSVERPDGSNFTLKIRSTKLEDSAMYFCASTQASSYNSPLHFGNGTRLTVT.

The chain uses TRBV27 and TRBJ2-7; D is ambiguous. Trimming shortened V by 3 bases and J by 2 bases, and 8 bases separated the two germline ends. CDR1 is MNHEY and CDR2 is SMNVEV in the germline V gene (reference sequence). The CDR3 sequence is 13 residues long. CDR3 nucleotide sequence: TGTGCCAGCAGTTTTGATAGCACCTACGAGCAGTACTTC. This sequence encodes CASSFDSTYEQYF.

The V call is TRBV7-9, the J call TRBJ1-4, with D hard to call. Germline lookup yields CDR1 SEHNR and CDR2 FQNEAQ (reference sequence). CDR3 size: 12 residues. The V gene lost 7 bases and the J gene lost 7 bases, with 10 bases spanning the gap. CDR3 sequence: CASKAAGEKLFF. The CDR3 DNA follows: TGTGCCAGCAAAGCCGCGGGTGAAAAACTGTTTTTT.

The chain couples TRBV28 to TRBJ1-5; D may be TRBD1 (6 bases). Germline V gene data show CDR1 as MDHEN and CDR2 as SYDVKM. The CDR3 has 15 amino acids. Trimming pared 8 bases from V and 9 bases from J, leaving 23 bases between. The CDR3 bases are TGTGCCAGCTTGTCGGGGGGGGGCTCCTTCGGGCCCCAGCATTTT. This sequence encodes CASLSGGGSFGPQHF.

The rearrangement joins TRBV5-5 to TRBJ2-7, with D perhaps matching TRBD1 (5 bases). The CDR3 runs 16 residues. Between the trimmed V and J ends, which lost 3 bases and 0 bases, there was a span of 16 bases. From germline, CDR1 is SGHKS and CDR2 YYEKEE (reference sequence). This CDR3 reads CASSYHQGLSSYEQYF. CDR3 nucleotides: TGTGCCAGCAGCTACCATCAGGGTCTAAGCTCCTACGAGCAGTACTTC.

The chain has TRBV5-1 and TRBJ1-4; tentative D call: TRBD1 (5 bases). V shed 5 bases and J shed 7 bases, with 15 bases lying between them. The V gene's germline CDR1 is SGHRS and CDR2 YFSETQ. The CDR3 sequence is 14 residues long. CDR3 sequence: CASSGQGPSEKLFF. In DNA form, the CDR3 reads TGCGCCAGCAGTGGCCAGGGTCCGAGTGAAAAACTGTTTTTT.

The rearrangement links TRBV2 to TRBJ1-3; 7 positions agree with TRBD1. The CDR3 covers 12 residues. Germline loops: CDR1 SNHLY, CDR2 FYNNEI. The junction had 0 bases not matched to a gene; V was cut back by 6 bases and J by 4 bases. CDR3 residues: CASRDRGNTIYF. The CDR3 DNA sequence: TGTGCCAGCAGGGACAGGGGAAACACCATATATTTT.

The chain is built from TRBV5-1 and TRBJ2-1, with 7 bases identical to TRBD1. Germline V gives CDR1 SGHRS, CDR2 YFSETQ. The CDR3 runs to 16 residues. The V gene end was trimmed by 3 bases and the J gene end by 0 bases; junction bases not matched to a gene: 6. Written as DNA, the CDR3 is TGCGCCAGCAGCTATGGACAGGCGAGCTCCTACAATGAGCAGTTCTTC. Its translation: CASSYGQASSYNEQFF.

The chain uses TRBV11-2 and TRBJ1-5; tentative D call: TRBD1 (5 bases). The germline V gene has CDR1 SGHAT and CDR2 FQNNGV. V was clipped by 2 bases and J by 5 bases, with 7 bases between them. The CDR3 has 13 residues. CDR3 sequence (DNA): TGTGCCAGCAGCTTAATGGGGGATCAGCCCCAGCATTTT. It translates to CASSLMGDQPQHF.

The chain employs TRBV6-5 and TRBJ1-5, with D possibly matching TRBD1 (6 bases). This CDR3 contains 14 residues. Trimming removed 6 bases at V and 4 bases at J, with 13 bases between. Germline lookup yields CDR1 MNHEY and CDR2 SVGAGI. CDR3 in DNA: TGTGCCAGCAGGCGCGACAGGTTTAATCAGCCCCAGCATTTT. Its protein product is CASRRDRFNQPQHF.

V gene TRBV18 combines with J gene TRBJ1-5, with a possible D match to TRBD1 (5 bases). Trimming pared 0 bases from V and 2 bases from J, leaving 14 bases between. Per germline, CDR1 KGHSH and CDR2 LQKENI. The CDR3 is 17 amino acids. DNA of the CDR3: TGTGCCAGCTCACCACCAGGGCCGGGGCCAGGCAATCAGCCCCAGCATTTT. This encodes CASSPPGPGPGNQPQHF.

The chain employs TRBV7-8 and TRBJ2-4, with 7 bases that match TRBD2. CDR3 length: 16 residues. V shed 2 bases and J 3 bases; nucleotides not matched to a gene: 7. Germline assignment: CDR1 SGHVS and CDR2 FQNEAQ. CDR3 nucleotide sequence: TGTGCCAGCAGCTTATCATGGAGGGAGGGCAAAAACATTCAGTACTTC. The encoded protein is CASSLSWREGKNIQYF.

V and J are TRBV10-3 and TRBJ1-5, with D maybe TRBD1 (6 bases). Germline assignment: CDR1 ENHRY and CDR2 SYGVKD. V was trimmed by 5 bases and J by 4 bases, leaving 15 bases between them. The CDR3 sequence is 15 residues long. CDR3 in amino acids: CAISKGHTENQPQHF. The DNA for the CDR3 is TGTGCCATCAGTAAGGGACATACGGAGAATCAGCCCCAGCATTTT.

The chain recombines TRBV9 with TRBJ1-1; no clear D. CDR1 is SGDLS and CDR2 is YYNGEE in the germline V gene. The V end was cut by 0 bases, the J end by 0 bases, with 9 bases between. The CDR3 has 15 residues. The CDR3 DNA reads TGTGCCAGCAGCGTAGGAGGGCGGTTGAACACTGAAGCTTTCTTT. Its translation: CASSVGGRLNTEAFF.

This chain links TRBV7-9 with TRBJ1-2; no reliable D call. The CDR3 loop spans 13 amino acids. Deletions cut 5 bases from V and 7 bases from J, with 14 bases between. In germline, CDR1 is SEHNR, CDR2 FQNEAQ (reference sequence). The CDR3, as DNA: TGTGCCAGCAGCCCTTCCACCGGCGGTGGCTACACCTTC. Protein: CASSPSTGGGYTF.

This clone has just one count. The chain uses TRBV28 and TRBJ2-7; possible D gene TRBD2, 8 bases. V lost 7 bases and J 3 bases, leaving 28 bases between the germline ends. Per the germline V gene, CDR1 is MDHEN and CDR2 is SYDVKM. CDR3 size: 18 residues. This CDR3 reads CASNKPGGGGRILYEQYF. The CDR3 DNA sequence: TGTGCCAGCAACAAACCGGGAGGGGGCGGGAGAATCCTCTACGAGCAGTACTTC. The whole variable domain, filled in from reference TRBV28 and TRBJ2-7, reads DVKVTQSSRYLVKRTGEKVFLECVQDMDHENMFWYRQDPGLGLRLIYFSYDVKMKEKGDIPEGYSVSREKKERFSLILESASTNQTSMYLCASNKPGGGGRILYEQYFGPGTRLTVT.

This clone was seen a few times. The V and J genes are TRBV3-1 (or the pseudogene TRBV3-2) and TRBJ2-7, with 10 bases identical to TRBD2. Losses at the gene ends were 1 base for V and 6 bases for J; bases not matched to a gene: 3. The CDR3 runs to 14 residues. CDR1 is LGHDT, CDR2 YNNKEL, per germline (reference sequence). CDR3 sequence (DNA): TGTGCCAGCAGCCAAGCTAGCGGGGGCCTCGAGCAGTACTTC. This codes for CASSQASGGLEQYF.

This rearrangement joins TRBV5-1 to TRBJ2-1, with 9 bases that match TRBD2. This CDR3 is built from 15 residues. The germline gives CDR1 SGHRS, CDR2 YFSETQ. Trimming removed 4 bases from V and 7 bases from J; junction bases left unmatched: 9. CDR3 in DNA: TGCGCCAGCAGCCCTTTAGCGGGAGAATGGAATGAGCAGTTCTTC. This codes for CASSPLAGEWNEQFF.

CDR3: CASSQGQVGGYTF. The CDR3, as DNA: TGTGCCAGCAGCCAAGGACAGGTTGGCGGCTACACCTTC. The chain has TRBV3-1 (or the pseudogene TRBV3-2) and TRBJ1-2; D possibly corresponds to TRBD1 (6 bases). With 1 base removed from V and 8 bases from J, the gap between germline ends came to 11 bases. The germline CDR1 and CDR2 sequences are LGHDT and YNNKEL (reference sequence). This CDR3 has 13 residues.

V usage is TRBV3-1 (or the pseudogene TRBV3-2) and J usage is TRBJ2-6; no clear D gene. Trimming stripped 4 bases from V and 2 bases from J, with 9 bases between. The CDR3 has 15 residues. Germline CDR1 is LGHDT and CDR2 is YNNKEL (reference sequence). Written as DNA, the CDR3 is TGTGCCAGCAGCCTCGCCTACCCTGGGGCCAACGTCCTGACTTTC. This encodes CASSLAYPGANVLTF.

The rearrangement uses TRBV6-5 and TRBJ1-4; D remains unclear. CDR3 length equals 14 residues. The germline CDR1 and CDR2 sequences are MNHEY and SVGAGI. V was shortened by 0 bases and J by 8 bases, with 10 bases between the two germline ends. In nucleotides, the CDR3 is TGTGCCAGCAGTTACTCTGCCACCGGGGAAAAACTGTTTTTT. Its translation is CASSYSATGEKLFF.

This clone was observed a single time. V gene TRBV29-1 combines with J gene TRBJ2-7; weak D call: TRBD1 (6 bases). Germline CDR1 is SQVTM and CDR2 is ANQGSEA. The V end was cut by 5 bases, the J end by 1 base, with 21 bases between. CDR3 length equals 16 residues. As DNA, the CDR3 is TGCAGCGTTTCCCAGGCGGTTCAGGGGAGATCCTACGAGCAGTACTTC. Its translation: CSVSQAVQGRSYEQYF.

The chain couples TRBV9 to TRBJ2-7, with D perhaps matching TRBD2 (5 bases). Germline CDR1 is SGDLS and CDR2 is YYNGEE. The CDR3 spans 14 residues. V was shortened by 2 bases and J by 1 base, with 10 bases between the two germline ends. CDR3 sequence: CASSVGSVSYEQYF. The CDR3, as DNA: TGTGCCAGCAGCGTGGGGAGTGTTTCCTACGAGCAGTACTTC.